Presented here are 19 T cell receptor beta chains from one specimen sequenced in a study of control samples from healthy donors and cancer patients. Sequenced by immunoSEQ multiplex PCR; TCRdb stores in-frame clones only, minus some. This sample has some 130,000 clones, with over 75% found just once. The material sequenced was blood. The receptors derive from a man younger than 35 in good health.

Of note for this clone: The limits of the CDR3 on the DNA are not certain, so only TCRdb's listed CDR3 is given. CDR3 loop: CASSQDIRARASSYNSPLHF. V and J are TRBV4-1 and TRBJ1-6; the D call in the table, TRBD1, was not verified against the DNA. The CDR3 spans 20 residues, counting both ends. Germline values: CDR1 MGHRA, CDR2 YSYEKL.

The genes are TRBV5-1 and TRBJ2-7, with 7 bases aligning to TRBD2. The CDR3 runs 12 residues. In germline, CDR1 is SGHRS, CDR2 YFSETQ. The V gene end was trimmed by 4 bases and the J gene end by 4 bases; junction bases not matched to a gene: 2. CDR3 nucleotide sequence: TGCGCCAGCAGCGCCGGGGGGTACGAGCAGTACTTC. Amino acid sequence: CASSAGGYEQYF.

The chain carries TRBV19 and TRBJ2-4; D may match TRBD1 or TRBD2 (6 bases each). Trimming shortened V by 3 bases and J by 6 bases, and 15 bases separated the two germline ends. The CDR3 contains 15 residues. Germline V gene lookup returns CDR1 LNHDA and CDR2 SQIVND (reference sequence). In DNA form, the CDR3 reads TGTGCCAGTAGTATGGTGGCCAGGGGAGGAAACATTCAGTACTTC. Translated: CASSMVARGGNIQYF.

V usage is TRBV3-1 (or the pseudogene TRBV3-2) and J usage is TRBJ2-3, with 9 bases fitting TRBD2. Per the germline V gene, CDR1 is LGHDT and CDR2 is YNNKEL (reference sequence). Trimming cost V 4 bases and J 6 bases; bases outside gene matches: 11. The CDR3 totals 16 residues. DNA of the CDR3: TGTGCCAGCAGCCCCTTGGGGACTAGCTGGGTCGATACGCAGTATTTT. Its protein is CASSPLGTSWVDTQYF.

As DNA, the CDR3 is TGTGCCAGCAGCCAAGATCTCGGTGGCACTGAAGCTTTCTTT. This encodes CASSQDLGGTEAFF. The chain is built from TRBV3-1 (or the pseudogene TRBV3-2) and TRBJ1-1; D call uncertain. CDR1 is LGHDT, CDR2 YNNKEL, per germline (reference sequence). The V end was cut by 0 bases, the J end by 4 bases, with 9 bases between. CDR3 length equals 14 residues.

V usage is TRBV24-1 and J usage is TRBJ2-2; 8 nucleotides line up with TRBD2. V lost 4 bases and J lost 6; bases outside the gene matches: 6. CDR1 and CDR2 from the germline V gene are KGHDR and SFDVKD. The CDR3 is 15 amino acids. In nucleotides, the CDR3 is TGTGCCACCAGTGACCCCGGGAGGGGGGCCGGGGAGCTGTTTTTT. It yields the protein CATSDPGRGAGELFF.

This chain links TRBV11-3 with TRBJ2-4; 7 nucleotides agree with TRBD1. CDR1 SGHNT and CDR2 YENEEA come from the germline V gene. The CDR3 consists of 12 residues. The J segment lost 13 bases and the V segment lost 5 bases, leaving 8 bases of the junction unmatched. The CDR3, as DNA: TGTGCCAGCAGCCGACAGGGAGACGAACAGTACTTC. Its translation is CASSRQGDEQYF.

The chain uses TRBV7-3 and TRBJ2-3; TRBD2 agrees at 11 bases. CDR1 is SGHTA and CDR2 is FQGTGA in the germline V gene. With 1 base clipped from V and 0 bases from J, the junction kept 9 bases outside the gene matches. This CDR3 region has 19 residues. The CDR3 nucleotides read TGTGCCAGCAGCTTAAGGGGTCCCTCTAGCGGGGGGAGCACAGATACGCAGTATTTT. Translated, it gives CASSLRGPSSGGSTDTQYF. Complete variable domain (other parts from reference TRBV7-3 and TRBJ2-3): GAGVSQTPSNKVTEKGKYVELRCDPISGHTALYWYRQSLGQGPEFLIYFQGTGAADDSGLPNDRFFAVRPEGSVSTLKIQRTERGDSAVYLCASSLRGPSSGGSTDTQYFGPGTRLTVL.

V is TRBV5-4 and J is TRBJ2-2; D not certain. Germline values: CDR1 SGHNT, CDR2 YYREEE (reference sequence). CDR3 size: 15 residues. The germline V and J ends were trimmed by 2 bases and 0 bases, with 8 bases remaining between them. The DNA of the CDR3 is TGTGCCAGCAGCTTCGGTCAGTCGAACACCGGGGAGCTGTTTTTT. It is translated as CASSFGQSNTGELFF.

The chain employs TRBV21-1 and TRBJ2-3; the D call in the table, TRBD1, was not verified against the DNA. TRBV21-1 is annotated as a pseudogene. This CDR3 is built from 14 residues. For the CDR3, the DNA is TGTGCCACCACAGGGGTTTTGGGCACAGATACGCAGTATTTT. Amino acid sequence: CATTGVLGTDTQYF.

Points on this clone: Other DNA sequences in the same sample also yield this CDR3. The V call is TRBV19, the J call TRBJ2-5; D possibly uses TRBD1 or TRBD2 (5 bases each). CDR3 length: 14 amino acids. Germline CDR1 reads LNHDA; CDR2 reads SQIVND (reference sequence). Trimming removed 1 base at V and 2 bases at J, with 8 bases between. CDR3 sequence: CASSIGGSQETQYF. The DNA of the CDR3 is TGTGCCAGTAGTATAGGGGGGTCTCAAGAGACCCAGTACTTC.

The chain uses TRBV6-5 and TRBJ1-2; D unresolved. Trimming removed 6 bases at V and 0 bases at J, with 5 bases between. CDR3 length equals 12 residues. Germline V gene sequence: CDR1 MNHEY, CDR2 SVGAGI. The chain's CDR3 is CASRTTNYGYTF. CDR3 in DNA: TGTGCCAGCAGGACAACTAACTATGGCTACACCTTC.

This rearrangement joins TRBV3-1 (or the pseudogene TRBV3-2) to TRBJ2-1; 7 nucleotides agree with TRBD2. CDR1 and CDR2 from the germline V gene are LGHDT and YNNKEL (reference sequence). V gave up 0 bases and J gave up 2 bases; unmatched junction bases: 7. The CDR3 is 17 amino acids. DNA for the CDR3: TGTGCCAGCAGCCAAGATCCGCGGGAGATCCCCTACAATGAGCAGTTCTTC. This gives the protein CASSQDPREIPYNEQFF.

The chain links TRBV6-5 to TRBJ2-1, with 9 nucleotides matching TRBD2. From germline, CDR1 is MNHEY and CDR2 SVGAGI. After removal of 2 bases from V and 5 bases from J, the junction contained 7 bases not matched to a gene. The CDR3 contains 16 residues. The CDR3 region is CASSYEGLAGDNEQFF. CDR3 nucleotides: TGTGCCAGCAGTTACGAGGGACTAGCCGGCGACAATGAGCAGTTCTTC.

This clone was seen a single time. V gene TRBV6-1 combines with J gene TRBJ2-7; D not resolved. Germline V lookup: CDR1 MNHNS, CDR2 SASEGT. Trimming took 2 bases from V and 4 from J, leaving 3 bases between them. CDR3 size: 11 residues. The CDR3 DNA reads TGTGCCAGCAGTGAATTTTACGAGCAGTACGTC. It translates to CASSEFYEQYV.

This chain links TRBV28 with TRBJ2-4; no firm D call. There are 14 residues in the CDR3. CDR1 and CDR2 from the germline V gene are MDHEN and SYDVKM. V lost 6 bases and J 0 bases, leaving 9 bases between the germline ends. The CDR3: CASRTSLAKNIQYF. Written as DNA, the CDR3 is TGTGCCAGCAGAACGAGTTTAGCCAAAAACATTCAGTACTTC.

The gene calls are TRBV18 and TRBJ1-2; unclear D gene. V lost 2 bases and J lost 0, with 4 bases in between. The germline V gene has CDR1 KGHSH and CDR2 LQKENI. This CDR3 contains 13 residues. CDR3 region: CASSPGANYGYTF. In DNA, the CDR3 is TGTGCCAGCTCACCAGGGGCTAACTATGGCTACACCTTC.

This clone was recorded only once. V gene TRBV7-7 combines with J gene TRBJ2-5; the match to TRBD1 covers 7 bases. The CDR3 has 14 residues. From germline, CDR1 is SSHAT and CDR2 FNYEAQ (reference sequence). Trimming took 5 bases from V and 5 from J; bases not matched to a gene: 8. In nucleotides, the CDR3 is TGTGCCAGCAGCGTTGACAGGGAATCGGAGACCCAGTACTTC. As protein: CASSVDRESETQYF.

CDR3 sequence: CASSPRTSLTGYTF. The CDR3 DNA follows: TGTGCCAGCAGCCCTAGGACCTCTTTAACGGGCTACACCTTC. The rearrangement joins TRBV7-6 to TRBJ1-2; D uncertain. The V gene lost 5 bases and the J gene lost 8 bases, with 18 bases spanning the gap. The V gene's germline CDR1 is SGHVS and CDR2 FNYEAQ. This CDR3 spans 14 amino acids.